The source of this TCR beta chain is a study of cytomegalovirus exposure and HLA in healthy donors. Each of the donors was a healthy bone marrow donor. The V and J ends lost 10 bases and 4 bases, in that order; junction bases with no gene match: 8. This CDR3 is built from 14 residues. Germline V gene lookup returns CDR1 LNHDA and CDR2 SQIVND (reference sequence). On this clone itself: Its cognate antigen is unknown.

Primers: 60 Vbeta forward and 13 Jbeta reverse. Clones were sequenced by immunoSEQ multiplex PCR, and TCRdb holds only the in-frame ones, with some missing. The sample includes 150,000 to 200,000 clones, roughly 76% seen only once; the top ten take roughly 2%. Study-wide results and caveats: As was reported, the classifier diagnosed cytomegalovirus status with high specificity and sensitivity. Trimming of TCR beta V- and J-genes showed a link, identified in a later analysis, to a missense DCLRE1C variant.

V usage is TRBV19 and J usage is TRBJ2-2, with TRBD1 matching 8 bases. This sequence originates from a human donor in good health. Material: PBMCs. The CDR3 sequence is CATGGTGVTGELFF. Here the CDR3 DNA reads TGTGCCACCGGAGGGACAGGAGTCACCGGGGAGCTGTTTTTT.